One and the same sample provided the 13 T cell receptor beta chains below, sequenced in a study of chemoradiotherapy in HPV16-positive cancers. Only in-frame clones appear in the TCRdb table, and some are missing; sequencing was by immunoSEQ multiplex PCR. Of thousands of clones listed, roughly 90% were seen once; the top ten hold roughly 2.5%. Sample: tumor tissue, taken from a patient who underwent chemoradiotherapy. These receptors came from a human donor with HPV-associated anogenital cancer.

This clone was observed a single time. V is TRBV19 and J is TRBJ1-5; TRBD1 matches 7 bases. CDR1 and CDR2 (germline): LNHDA, SQIVND (reference sequence). Trimming cost V 1 base and J 8 bases; bases outside gene matches: 8. This CDR3 comprises 15 residues. The CDR3 DNA sequence: TGTGCCAGTAGTATAGGAACAGGGGCAAGGGAGCCCCAGCATTTT. It specifies CASSIGTGAREPQHF.

The chain joins TRBV6-5 to TRBJ1-1; maybe TRBD1 (5 bases). The CDR3 length is 15 residues. V was cut by 0 bases and J by 5 bases, with 13 bases left in between. Germline V CDR1 and CDR2: MNHEY, SVGAGI. In DNA form, the CDR3 reads TGTGCCAGCAGTTACTCAGGACATGGCGGGACTGAAGCTTTCTTT. As protein: CASSYSGHGGTEAFF.

This clone was counted between two and nine times. The chain carries TRBV23-1 and TRBJ1-5; the D gene is possibly TRBD1 (5 bases). TRBV23-1 qualifies as an ORF whose function is uncertain. The length of the CDR3 is 17 residues. V gave up 2 bases and J gave up 4 bases, with 18 bases separating them. The DNA of the CDR3 is TGCGCCAGCAGTCAAATCGGGAGAGGGGTGCGGAATCAGCCCCAGCATTTT. This translates into CASSQIGRGVRNQPQHF.

This chain connects TRBV29-1 to TRBJ2-3, with 12 bases identical to TRBD2. CDR1 is SQVTM and CDR2 is ANQGSEA in the germline V gene. V lost 1 base and J lost 5; bases outside the gene matches: 7. The CDR3 has 16 residues. CDR3 loop: CSVEGGLAGGLDTQYF. The CDR3, as DNA: TGCAGCGTTGAAGGTGGGCTAGCGGGGGGGCTAGATACGCAGTATTTT.

The genes are TRBV6-6 and TRBJ1-2, with TRBD1 as a possible D gene (5 bases). This CDR3 region has 14 residues. CDR1 is MNHNY, CDR2 SVGAGI, per germline (reference sequence). V lost 1 base to trimming and J lost 4 bases, with 10 bases between them. The DNA for the CDR3 is TGTGCCAGCAGTTACTTGGAGGGGATCTATGGCTACACCTTC. Its protein product is CASSYLEGIYGYTF.

V and J are TRBV7-2 and TRBJ1-2, with D possibly matching TRBD1 (5 bases). Deletions cut 5 bases from V and 8 bases from J, with 18 bases between. The germline V gene has CDR1 SGHTA and CDR2 FQGNSA. The CDR3 loop spans 14 amino acids. CDR3 nucleotides: TGTGCCAGCAGCCCACGTTTCACAGGCCCAGGCTACACCTTC. This gives the protein CASSPRFTGPGYTF.

This chain links TRBV6-1 with TRBJ2-6; D may be TRBD1 (5 bases). CDR1 is MNHNS, CDR2 SASEGT, per germline. The CDR3 covers 17 residues. The germline V and J ends were trimmed by 4 bases and 2 bases, with 15 bases remaining between them. CDR3 nucleotide sequence: TGTGCCAGCAGTGGGGGCAGGGAAAGGGCTGGGGCCAACGTCCTGACTTTC. Its protein product is CASSGGRERAGANVLTF.

This sequence joins TRBV18 and TRBJ1-1; tentatively, D is TRBD1 (5 bases). The CDR3 covers 16 residues. Germline V gene sequence: CDR1 KGHSH, CDR2 LQKENI. V was pared by 3 bases and J by 3 bases, with 17 bases between. CDR3 DNA: TGTGCCAGCTCACCCGACTCAGGGTTGGGTCACACTGAAGCTTTCTTT. Protein sequence: CASSPDSGLGHTEAFF. Variable domain in full (rest from reference TRBV18 and TRBJ1-1): NAGVMQNPRHLVRRRGQEARLRCSPMKGHSHVYWYRQLPEEGLKFMVYLQKENIIDESGMPKERFSAEFPKEGPSILRIQQVVRGDSAAYFCASSPDSGLGHTEAFFGQGTRLTVV.

The chain combines TRBV5-8 with TRBJ1-4, with D possibly being TRBD1 (6 bases). The V and J ends lost 0 bases and 6 bases respectively, with 15 bases between them. The CDR3 totals 16 residues. Germline V gene sequence: CDR1 SGHTS, CDR2 YDEGEE. The CDR3 loop is CASSLGGGRGYEKLFF. In nucleotides, the CDR3 is TGTGCCAGCAGCTTGGGTGGGGGCCGAGGGTATGAAAAACTGTTTTTT. The full variable domain, in which reference TRBV5-8 and TRBJ1-4 provide the parts outside the CDR3, is EAGVTQSPTHLIKTRGQQATLRCSPISGHTSVYWYQQALGLGLQFLLWYDEGEERNRGNFPPRFSGRQFPNYSSELNVNALELEDSALYLCASSLGGGRGYEKLFFGSGTQLSVL.

The V call is TRBV7-9, the J call TRBJ2-1; D may be TRBD2 (5 bases). Germline CDR1 and CDR2: SEHNR and FQNEAQ (reference sequence). Between the trimmed V and J ends, which lost 3 bases and 4 bases, there was a span of 10 bases. The CDR3 sequence is 14 residues long. The CDR3 sequence is CASSLSSGYNEQFF. The CDR3 bases are TGTGCCAGCAGCTTGTCCAGCGGATACAATGAGCAGTTCTTC.

The chain combines TRBV27 with TRBJ1-4, with 7 bases lining up with TRBD1. The CDR3 extends over 15 amino acids. CDR1 and CDR2 (germline): MNHEY, SMNVEV (reference sequence). The J segment lost 4 bases and the V segment lost 2 bases, leaving 4 bases of the junction unmatched. CDR3 protein: CASSLRQGYNEKLFF. The CDR3 nucleotides are TGTGCCAGCAGTTTACGACAGGGCTATAATGAAAAACTGTTTTTT.

The J gene is TRBJ2-3, the V gene TRBV30, with 9 bases aligning to TRBD2. The CDR3 consists of 16 residues. Trimming cost V 5 bases and J 4 bases; bases outside gene matches: 13. Germline CDR1 reads GTSNPN; CDR2 reads SVGIG (reference sequence). CDR3 sequence: CAWQRTSALLSDTQYF. The CDR3 nucleotides are TGTGCCTGGCAAAGGACTAGCGCCCTTCTCTCAGATACGCAGTATTTT.

This clone was observed a single time. The chain couples TRBV12-5 to TRBJ1-5; 8 nucleotides line up with TRBD1. CDR3 length: 17 amino acids. Germline lookup yields CDR1 LGHNT and CDR2 FRNRAP. The V segment lost 4 bases and the J segment 6 bases; nucleotides outside the gene matches: 14. The CDR3 DNA reads TGTGCTAGTGGTTCGACCGAACAGGGGGAGGTCGGTCAGCCCCAGCATTTT. This sequence encodes CASGSTEQGEVGQPQHF.